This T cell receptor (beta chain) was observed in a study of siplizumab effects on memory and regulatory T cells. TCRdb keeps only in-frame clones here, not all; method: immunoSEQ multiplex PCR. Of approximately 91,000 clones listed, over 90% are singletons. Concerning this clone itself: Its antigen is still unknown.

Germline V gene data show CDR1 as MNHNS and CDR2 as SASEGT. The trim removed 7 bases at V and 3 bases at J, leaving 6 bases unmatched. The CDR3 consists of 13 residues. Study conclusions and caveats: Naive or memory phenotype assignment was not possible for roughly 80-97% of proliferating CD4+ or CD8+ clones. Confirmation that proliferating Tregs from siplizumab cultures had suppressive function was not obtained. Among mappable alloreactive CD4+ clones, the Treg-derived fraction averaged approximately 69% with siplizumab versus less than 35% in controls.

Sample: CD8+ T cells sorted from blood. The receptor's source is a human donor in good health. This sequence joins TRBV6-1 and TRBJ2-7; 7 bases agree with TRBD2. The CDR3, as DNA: TGTGCCAGCAACGAGCGGGACTTCTACGAGCAGTACTTC. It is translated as CASNERDFYEQYF.